The rows below give T cell receptor beta chains drawn from one sample of a study of T cell responses to AZD1222 COVID-19 vaccine. Method: immunoSEQ multiplex PCR; TCRdb's copy keeps in-frame clones and lacks some. The sample shows over 110,000 clones, almost 95% of them seen only once. The specimen comprised peripheral blood, sampled 28 days after the second AZD1222 dose. The receptors were gathered from an adult who received the AZD1222 COVID-19 vaccine. Each CDR3 is given with its conserved first and last residue. A D gene is named only where the DNA matches it firmly. Not every row has a clone size; where given, it reads once, few, many or a size class.

TRBJ1-2 | - | - | TRBV29-1 | TGCAGCGTTGACGGCGGATTAAATTATGGCTACACCTTC | CSVDGGLNYGYTF
TRBJ1-1 | - | TRBD1 | TRBV5-5 | TGTGCCAGCAGCTTGGAGACAGGGGGCCCCACTGAAGCTTTCTTT | CASSLETGGPTEAFF
TRBJ1-5 | - | - | TRBV5-1 | TGCGCCAGCAGCCAGTCGGGGAATCAGCCCCAGCATTTT | CASSQSGNQPQHF
TRBJ2-2 | - | TRBD2 | TRBV7-9 | TGTGCCAGCAGCCAGGGGCTAGCGGGCACCGGGGAGCTGTTTTTT | CASSQGLAGTGELFF
TRBJ2-1 | - | TRBD2 | TRBV30 | TGTGCCTGGAGTGCCGGACTAGCGGGAGGGACTGAGCAGTTCTTC | CAWSAGLAGGTEQFF
TRBJ2-4 | once | TRBD1 | TRBV9 | TGTGCCAGCGGGAGCCAGGGGGAAAACATTCAGTACTTC | CASGSQGENIQYF
TRBJ1-2 | - | - | TRBV4-1 | TGCGCCAGCAGCCAACAGTCAGAGGTTAGCGGCTACACCTTC | CASSQQSEVSGYTF
TRBJ1-2 | few | - | TRBV10-3 | TGTGCCATCAGTGAAAGGGACAACTATGGCTACACCTTC | CAISERDNYGYTF
TRBJ1-2 | - | TRBD1 | TRBV2 | TGTGCCAGCACTCAACTACAGGGGGCAAACTATGGCTACACCTTC | CASTQLQGANYGYTF
TRBJ1-5 | - | - | TRBV6-1 | TGTGCCAGCAGTGATGTCAGCAATCAGCCCCAGCATTTT | CASSDVSNQPQHF